This TCR beta chain is from a study of response to subunit inactivated influenza vaccine. A single record per CDR3 protein comes from TCRdb applying MiXCR to the RT-PCR reads. The data contain fewer than 600,000 distinct CDR3 sequences, under 8.5% of them singletons. V shed 3 bases and J 8 bases; nucleotides not matched to a gene: 8. Germline V gene data show CDR1 as SGHRS and CDR2 as YFSETQ. The CDR3 is 15 residues long. This clonotype was found a few times. The antigen remains unidentified. Study-wide findings and caveats: A suggestion made by the authors is that each seasonal influenza vaccination recruits few new T cells.

This TCR was sampled from a man in his fifties or sixties who received an inactivated influenza vaccine. This chain links TRBV5-1 with TRBJ2-2, with 9 bases aligning to TRBD1. The sequences come from PBMCs from blood, collected around 25 months after vaccination. The CDR3 protein is CASSSSGQGNGELFF. In DNA, the CDR3 is TGCGCCAGCAGCTCATCGGGACAGGGAAATGGGGAGCTGTTTTTT.